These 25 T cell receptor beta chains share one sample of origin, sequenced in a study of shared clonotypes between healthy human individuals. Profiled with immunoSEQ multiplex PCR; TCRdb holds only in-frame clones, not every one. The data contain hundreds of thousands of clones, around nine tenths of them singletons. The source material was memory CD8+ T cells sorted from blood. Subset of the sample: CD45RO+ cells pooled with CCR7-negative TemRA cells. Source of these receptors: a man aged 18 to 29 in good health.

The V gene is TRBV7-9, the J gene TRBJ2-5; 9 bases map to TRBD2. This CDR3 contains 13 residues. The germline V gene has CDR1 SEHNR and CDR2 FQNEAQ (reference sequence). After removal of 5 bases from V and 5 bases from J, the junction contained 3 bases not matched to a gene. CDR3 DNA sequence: TGTGCCAGCAGCCATGGGACTAGCGAGACCCAGTACTTC. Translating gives CASSHGTSETQYF.

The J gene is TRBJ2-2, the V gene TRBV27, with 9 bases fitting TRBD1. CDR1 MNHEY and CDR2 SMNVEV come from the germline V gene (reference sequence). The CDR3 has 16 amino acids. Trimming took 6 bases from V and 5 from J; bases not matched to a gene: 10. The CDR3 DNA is TGTGCCAGCAGCGTCCCGGGACAGGGTATTACCGGGGAGCTGTTTTTT. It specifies CASSVPGQGITGELFF.

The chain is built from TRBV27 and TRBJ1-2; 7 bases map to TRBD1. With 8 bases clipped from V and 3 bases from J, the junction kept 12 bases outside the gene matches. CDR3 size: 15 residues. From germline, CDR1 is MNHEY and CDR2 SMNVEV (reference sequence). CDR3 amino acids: CASFGEGAQDYGYTF. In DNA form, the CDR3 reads TGTGCCAGCTTCGGGGAGGGGGCGCAGGACTATGGCTACACCTTC.

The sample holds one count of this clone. The CDR3 sequence: CASSVTLAGGLGLFF. For the CDR3, the DNA is TGTGCCAGCAGCGTAACACTAGCGGGAGGGCTGGGACTGTTCTTC. This chain links TRBV9 with TRBJ2-1; 13 bases line up with TRBD2. Germline V gives CDR1 SGDLS, CDR2 YYNGEE. The V segment lost 1 base and the J segment 15 bases; nucleotides outside the gene matches: 10. This CDR3 is 15 amino acids long.

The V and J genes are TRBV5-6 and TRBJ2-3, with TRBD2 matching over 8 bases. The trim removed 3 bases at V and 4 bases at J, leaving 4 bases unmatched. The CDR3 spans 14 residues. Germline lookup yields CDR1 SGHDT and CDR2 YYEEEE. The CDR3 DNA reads TGTGCCAGCAGCTACGGGACTAGTCCAGATACGCAGTATTTT. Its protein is CASSYGTSPDTQYF. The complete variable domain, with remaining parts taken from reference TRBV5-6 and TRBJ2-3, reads DAGVTQSPTHLIKTRGQQVTLRCSPKSGHDTVSWYQQALGQGPQFIFQYYEEEERQRGNFPDRFSGHQFPNYSSELNVNALLLGDSALYLCASSYGTSPDTQYFGPGTRLTVL.

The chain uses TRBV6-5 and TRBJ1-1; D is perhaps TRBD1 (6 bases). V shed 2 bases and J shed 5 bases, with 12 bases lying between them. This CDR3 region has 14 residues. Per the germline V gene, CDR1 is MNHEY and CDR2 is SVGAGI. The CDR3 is CASSYVEGDTEAFF. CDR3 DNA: TGTGCCAGCAGTTACGTCGAGGGGGATACTGAAGCTTTCTTT.

CDR3 region: CASTLTAFYNEQFF. CDR3 coding DNA: TGTGCCAGTACCCTGACTGCCTTTTACAATGAGCAGTTCTTC. The chain recombines TRBV19 with TRBJ2-1, with D unclear. V shed 7 bases and J shed 4 bases, with 14 bases lying between them. The length of the CDR3 is 14 residues. CDR1 LNHDA and CDR2 SQIVND come from the germline V gene (reference sequence).

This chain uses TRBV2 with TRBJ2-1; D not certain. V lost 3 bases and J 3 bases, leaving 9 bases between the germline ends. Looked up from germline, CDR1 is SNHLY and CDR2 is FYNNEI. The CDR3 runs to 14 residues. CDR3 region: CASSDSAYYNEQFF. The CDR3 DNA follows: TGTGCCAGCAGTGACAGCGCGTACTACAATGAGCAGTTCTTC.

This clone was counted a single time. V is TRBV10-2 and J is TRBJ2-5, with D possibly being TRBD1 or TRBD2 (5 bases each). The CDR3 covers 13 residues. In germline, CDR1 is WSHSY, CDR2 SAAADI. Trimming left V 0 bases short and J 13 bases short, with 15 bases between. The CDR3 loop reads CASSESEGPDRYF. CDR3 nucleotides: TGCGCCAGCAGTGAGTCCGAGGGGCCAGACAGGTACTTC.

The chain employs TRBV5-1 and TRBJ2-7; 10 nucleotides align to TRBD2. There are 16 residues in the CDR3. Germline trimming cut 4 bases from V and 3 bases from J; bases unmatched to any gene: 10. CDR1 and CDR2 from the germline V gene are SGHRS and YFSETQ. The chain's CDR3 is CASSLGSSGSVYEQYF. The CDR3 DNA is TGCGCCAGCAGCCTTGGATCTAGCGGGAGTGTCTACGAGCAGTACTTC.

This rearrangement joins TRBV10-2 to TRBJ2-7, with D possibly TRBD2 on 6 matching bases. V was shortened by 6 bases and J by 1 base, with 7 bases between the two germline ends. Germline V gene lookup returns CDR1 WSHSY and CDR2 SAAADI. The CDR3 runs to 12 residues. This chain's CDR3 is CASSRESYEQYF. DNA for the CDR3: TGCGCCAGCAGCCGGGAGTCCTACGAGCAGTACTTC.

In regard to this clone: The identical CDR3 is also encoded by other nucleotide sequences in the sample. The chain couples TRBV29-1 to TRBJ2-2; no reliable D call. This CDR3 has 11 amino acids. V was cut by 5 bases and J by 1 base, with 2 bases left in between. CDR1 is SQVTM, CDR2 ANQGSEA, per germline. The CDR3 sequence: CSVLNTGELFF. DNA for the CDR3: TGCAGCGTTCTGAACACCGGGGAGCTGTTTTTT.

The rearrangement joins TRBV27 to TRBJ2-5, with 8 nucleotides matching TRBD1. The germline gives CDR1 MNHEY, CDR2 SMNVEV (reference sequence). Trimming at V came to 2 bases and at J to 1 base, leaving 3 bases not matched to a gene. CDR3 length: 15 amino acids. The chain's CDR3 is CASSLRQGPQETQYF. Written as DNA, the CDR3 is TGTGCCAGCAGTTTAAGACAGGGGCCCCAAGAGACCCAGTACTTC.

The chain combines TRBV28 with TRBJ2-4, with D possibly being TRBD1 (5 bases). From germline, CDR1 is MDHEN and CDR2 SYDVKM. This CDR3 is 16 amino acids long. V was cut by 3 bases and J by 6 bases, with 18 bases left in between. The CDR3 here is CASSFRAAGPANIQYF. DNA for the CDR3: TGTGCCAGCAGTTTCAGGGCCGCAGGACCAGCAAACATTCAGTACTTC.

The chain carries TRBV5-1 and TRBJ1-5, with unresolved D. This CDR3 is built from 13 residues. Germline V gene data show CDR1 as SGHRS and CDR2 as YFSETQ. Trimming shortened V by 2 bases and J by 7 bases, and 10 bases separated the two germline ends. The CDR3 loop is CASSLRWGQPQHF. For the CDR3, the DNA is TGCGCCAGCAGCTTAAGATGGGGACAGCCCCAGCATTTT.

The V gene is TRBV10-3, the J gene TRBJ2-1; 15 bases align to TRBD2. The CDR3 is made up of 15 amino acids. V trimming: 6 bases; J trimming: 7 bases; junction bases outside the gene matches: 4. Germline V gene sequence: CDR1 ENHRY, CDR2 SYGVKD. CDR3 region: CAISLGLAGGNEQFF. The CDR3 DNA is TGTGCCATCAGCTTGGGACTAGCGGGAGGTAATGAGCAGTTCTTC.

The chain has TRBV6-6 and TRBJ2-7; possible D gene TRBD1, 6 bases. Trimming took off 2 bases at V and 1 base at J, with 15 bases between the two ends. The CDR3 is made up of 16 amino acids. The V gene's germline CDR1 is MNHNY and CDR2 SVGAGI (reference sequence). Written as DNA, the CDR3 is TGTGCCAGCAGTTACAAGACAGGTCAGATGTCCTACGAGCAGTACTTC. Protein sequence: CASSYKTGQMSYEQYF.

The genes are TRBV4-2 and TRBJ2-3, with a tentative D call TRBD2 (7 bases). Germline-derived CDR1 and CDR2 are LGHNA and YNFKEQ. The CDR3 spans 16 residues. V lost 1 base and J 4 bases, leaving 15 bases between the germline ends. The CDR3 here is CASSQAEGGESDTQYF. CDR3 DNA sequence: TGTGCCAGCAGCCAAGCCGAGGGGGGGGAATCAGATACGCAGTATTTT.

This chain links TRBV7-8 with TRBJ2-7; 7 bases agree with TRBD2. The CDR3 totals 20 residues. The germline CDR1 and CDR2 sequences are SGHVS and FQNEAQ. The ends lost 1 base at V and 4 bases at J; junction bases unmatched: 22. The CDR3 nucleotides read TGTGCCAGCAGCTTAGTCAATAGGGCCGGTCGAGCGGGAACGTGTTACGAGCAGTACTTC. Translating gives CASSLVNRAGRAGTCYEQYF. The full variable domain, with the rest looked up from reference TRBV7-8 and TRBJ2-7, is GAGVSQSPRYKVAKRGQDVALRCDPISGHVSLFWYQQALGQGPEFLTYFQNEAQLDKSGLPSDRFFAERPEGSVSTLKIQRTQQEDSAVYLCASSLVNRAGRAGTCYEQYFGPGTRLTVT.

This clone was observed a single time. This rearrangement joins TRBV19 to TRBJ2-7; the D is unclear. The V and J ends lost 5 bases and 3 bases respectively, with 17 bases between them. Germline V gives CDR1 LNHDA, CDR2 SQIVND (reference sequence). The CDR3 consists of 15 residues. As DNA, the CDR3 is TGTGCCAGTAGTCCCCGGATTAATTGGAACTACGAGCAGTACTTC. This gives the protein CASSPRINWNYEQYF.

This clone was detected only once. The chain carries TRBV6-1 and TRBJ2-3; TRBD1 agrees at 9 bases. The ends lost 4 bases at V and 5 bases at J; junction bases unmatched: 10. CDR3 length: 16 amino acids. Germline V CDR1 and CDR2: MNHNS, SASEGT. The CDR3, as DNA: TGTGCCAGCAGTGGATTACAGGGGGCGGAGGTAGATACGCAGTATTTT. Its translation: CASSGLQGAEVDTQYF.

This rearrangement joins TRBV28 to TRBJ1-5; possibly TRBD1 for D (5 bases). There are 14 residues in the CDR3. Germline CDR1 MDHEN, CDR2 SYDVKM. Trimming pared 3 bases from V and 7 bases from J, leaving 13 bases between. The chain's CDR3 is CASSFRGGRQPQHF. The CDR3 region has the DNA TGTGCCAGCAGTTTTAGGGGCGGGAGACAGCCCCAGCATTTT.

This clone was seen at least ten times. The CDR3 here is CASSQASAEYEQYF. Written as DNA, the CDR3 is TGCGCCAGCAGCCAAGCGTCGGCAGAATACGAGCAGTACTTC. This chain uses TRBV4-1 with TRBJ2-7; no reliable D call. The V end lost 1 base, the J end lost 4 bases, and 11 bases lay between the germline ends. CDR3 length: 14 amino acids. Germline CDR1 MGHRA, CDR2 YSYEKL.

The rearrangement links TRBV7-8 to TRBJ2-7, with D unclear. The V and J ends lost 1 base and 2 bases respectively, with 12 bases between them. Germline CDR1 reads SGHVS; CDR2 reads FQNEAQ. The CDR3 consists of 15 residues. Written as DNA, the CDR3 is TGTGCCAGCAGCTTAGTAGGGCCGTTTCCCTACGAGCAGTACTTC. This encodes CASSLVGPFPYEQYF.

The CDR3 loop reads CASRGGDEKLFF. The DNA for the CDR3 is TGTGCCAGCAGGGGCGGGGATGAAAAACTGTTTTTT. The chain is built from TRBV7-9 and TRBJ1-4; unclear D gene. V gave up 6 bases and J gave up 6 bases, with 8 bases separating them. Germline CDR1 and CDR2: SEHNR and FQNEAQ (reference sequence). The CDR3 sequence is 12 residues long.